This TCR beta chain was captured in a study of blood T cell repertoires in COVID-19. About the research overall: T cells, B-cell-depleted T cells, or PBMCs supplied cDNA or gDNA.

The data were produced by immunoSEQ multiplex PCR, yet TCRdb's version contains in-frame clones alone and is incomplete. The data hold more than 150,000 clones, with more than 75% observed a single time. The CDR3 totals 14 residues. With 4 bases clipped from V and 3 bases from J, the junction kept 2 bases outside the gene matches. Each participant's cohort was designated according to participant-reported clinical history. This clonotype originated in a man between 60 and 75 years old who had been exposed to COVID-19. Sequences were obtained from PBMCs or T cells enriched from blood (not recorded which). The rearrangement links TRBV23-1 to TRBJ2-2; 7 bases map to TRBD1. TRBV23-1 is given ORF status, its function remaining uncertain. CDR3 sequence (DNA): TGCGCCAGCAGTCGAGACAGGGACACCGGGGAGCTGTTTTTT. Amino acids: CASSRDRDTGELFF.